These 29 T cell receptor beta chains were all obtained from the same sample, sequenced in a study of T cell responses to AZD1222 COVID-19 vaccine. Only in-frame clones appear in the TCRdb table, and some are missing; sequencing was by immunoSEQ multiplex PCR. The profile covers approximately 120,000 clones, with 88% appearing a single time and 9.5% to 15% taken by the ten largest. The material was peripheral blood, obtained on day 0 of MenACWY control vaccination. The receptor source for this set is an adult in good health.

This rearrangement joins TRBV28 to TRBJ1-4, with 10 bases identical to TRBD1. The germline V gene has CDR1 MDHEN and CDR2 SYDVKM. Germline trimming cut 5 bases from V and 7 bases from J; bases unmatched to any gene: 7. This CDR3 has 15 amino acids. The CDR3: CASSARTGGREKLFF. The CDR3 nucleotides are TGTGCCAGCAGTGCAAGGACAGGGGGTCGTGAAAAACTGTTTTTT. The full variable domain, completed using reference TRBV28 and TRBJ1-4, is DVKVTQSSRYLVKRTGEKVFLECVQDMDHENMFWYRQDPGLGLRLIYFSYDVKMKEKGDIPEGYSVSREKKERFSLILESASTNQTSMYLCASSARTGGREKLFFGSGTQLSVL.

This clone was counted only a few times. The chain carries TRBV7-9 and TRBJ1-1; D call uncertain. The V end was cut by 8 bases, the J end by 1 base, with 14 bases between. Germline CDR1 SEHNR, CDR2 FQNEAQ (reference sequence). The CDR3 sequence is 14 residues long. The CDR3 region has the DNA TGTGCCAGCGGGATAAGAAATGCGAACACTGAAGCTTTCTTT. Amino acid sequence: CASGIRNANTEAFF.

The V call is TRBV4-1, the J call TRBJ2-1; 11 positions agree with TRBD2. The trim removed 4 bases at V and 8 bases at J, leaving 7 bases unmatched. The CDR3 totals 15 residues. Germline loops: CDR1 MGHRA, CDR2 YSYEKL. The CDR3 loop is CASSLQGTSGDEQFF. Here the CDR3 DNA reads TGCGCCAGCAGCCTACAGGGGACTAGCGGCGATGAGCAGTTCTTC.

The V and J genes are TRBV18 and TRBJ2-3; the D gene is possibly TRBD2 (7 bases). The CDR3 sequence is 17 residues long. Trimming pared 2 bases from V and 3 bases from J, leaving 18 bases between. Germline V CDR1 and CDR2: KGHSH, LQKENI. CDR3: CASSPFFGGLTTDTQYF. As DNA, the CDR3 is TGTGCCAGCTCACCATTTTTCGGGGGGCTTACTACAGATACGCAGTATTTT.

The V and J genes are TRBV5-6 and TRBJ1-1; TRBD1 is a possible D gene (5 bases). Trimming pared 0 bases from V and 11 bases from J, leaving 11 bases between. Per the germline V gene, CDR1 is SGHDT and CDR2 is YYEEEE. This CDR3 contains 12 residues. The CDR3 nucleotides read TGTGCCAGCAGCTTGGATGGGGGAGGGGCTTTCTTT. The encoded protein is CASSLDGGGAFF.

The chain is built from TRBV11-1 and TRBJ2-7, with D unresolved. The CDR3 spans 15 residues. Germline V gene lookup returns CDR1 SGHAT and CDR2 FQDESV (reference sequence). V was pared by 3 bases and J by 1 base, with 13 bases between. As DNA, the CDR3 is TGTGCCAGCAGCTTTAGGCACAGTCCTTCCTACGAGCAGTACTTC. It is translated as CASSFRHSPSYEQYF.

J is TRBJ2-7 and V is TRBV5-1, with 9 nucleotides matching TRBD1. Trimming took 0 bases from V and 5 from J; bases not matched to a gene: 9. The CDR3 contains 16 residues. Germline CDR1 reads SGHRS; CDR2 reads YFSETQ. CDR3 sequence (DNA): TGCGCCAGCAGCTTGGGAATCACAGGGGGCGATAACGAGCAGTACTTC. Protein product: CASSLGITGGDNEQYF. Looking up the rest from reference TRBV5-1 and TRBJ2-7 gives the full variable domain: KAGVTQTPRYLIKTRGQQVTLSCSPISGHRSVSWYQQTPGQGLQFLFEYFSETQRNKGNFPGRFSGRQFSNSRSEMNVSTLELGDSALYLCASSLGITGGDNEQYFGPGTRLTVT.

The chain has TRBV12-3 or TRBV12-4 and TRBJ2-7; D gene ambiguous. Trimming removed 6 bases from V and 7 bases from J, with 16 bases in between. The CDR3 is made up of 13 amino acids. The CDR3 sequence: CASRAGQLGEQYF. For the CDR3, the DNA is TGTGCCAGCAGAGCCGGCCAACTGGGGGAGCAGTACTTC.

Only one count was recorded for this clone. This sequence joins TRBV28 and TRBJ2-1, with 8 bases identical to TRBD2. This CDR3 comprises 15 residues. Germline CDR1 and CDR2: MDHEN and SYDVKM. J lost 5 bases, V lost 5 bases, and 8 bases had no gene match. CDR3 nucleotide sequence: TGTGCCAGCAGTCCTGGAGCGGGAGCCCACAATGAGCAGTTCTTC. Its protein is CASSPGAGAHNEQFF.

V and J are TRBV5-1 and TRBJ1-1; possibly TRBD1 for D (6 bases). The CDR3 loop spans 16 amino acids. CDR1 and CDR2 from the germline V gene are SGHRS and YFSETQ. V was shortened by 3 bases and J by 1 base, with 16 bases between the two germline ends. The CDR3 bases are TGCGCCAGCAGCTCTAAGGGGGGAACGGGGAACACTGAAGCTTTCTTT. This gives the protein CASSSKGGTGNTEAFF.

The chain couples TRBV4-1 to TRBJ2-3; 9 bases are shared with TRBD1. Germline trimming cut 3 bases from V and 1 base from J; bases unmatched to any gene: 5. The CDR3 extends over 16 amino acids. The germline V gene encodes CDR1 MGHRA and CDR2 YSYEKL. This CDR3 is CASSHGRTGGTDTQYF. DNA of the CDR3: TGCGCCAGCAGCCATGGCCGGACAGGGGGCACAGATACGCAGTATTTT.

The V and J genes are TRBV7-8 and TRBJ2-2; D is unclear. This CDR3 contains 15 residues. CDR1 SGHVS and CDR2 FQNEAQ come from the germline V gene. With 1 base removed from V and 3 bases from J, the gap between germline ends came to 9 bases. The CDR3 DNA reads TGTGCCAGCAGCTTAGGGTCCGGGCACACCGGGGAGCTGTTTTTT. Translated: CASSLGSGHTGELFF.

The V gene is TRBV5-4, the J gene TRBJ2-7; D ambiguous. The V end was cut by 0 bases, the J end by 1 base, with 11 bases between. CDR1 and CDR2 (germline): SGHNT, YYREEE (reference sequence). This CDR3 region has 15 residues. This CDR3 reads CASSLGGVLSYEQYF. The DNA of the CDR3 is TGTGCCAGCAGCTTGGGTGGGGTTCTTTCCTACGAGCAGTACTTC.

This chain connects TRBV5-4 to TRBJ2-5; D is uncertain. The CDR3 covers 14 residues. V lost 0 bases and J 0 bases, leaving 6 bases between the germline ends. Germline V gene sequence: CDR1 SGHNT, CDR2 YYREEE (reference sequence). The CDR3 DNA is TGTGCCAGCAGCTTGGATACTTACCAAGAGACCCAGTACTTC. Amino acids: CASSLDTYQETQYF.

The CDR3 loop is CATSGPTGGPKGNEQFF. CDR3 coding DNA: TGTGCCACCAGTGGCCCCACAGGGGGCCCGAAAGGGAATGAGCAGTTCTTC. The chain couples TRBV24-1 to TRBJ2-1; 9 nucleotides match TRBD1. The CDR3 consists of 17 residues. Germline V CDR1 and CDR2: KGHDR, SFDVKD. Trimming took 5 bases from V and 7 from J; bases not matched to a gene: 14.

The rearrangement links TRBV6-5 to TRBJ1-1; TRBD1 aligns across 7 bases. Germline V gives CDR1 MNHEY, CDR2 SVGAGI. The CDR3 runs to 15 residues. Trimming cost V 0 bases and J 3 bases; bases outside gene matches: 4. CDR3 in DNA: TGTGCCAGCAGTTACTCCGGGACAGTTTACACTGAAGCTTTCTTT. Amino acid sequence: CASSYSGTVYTEAFF.

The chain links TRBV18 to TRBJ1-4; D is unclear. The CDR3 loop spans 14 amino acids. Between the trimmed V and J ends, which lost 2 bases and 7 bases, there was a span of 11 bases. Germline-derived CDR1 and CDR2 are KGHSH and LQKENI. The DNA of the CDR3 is TGTGCCAGCTCACCAAGCGCGTCCGGTGAAAAACTGTTTTTT. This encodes CASSPSASGEKLFF.

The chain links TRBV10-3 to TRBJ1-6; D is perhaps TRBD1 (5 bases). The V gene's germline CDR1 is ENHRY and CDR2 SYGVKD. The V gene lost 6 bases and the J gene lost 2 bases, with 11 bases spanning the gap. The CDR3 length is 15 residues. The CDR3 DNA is TGTGCCATCAGGACAGCCCAGACCTATAATTCACCCCTCCACTTT. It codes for CAIRTAQTYNSPLHF.

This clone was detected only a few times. CDR3 sequence: CASSQDTGAHNEQFF. The CDR3 coding sequence is TGTGCCAGCAGCCAAGATACAGGGGCACACAATGAGCAGTTCTTC. The rearrangement links TRBV4-2 to TRBJ2-1, with 7 bases aligning to TRBD1. The V gene end was trimmed by 0 bases and the J gene end by 5 bases; junction bases not matched to a gene: 4. The CDR3 is made up of 15 amino acids. In germline, CDR1 is LGHNA, CDR2 YNFKEQ.

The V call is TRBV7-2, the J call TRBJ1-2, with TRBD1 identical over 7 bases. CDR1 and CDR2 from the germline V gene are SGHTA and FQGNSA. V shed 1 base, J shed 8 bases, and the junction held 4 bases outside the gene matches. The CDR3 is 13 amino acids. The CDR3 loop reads CASSLEGAGGYTF. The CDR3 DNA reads TGTGCCAGCAGCTTAGAGGGGGCGGGAGGCTACACCTTC. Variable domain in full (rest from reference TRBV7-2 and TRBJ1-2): GAGVSQSPSNKVTEKGKDVELRCDPISGHTALYWYRQSLGQGLEFLIYFQGNSAPDKSGLPSDRFSAERTGGSVSTLTIQRTQQEDSAVYLCASSLEGAGGYTFGSGTRLTVV.

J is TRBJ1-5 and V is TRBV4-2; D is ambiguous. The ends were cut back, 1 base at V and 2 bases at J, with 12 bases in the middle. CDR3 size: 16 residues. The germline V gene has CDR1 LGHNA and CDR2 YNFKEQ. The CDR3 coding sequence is TGTGCCAGCAGCCAAGCTGGGCGTGAGGGCAATCAGCCCCAGCATTTT. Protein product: CASSQAGREGNQPQHF.

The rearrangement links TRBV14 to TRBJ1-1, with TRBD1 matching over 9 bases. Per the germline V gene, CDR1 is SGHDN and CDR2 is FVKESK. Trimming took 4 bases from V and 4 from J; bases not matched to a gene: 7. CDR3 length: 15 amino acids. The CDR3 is CASSPQGAVGTEAFF. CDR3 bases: TGTGCCAGCAGCCCACAGGGGGCAGTAGGCACTGAAGCTTTCTTT.

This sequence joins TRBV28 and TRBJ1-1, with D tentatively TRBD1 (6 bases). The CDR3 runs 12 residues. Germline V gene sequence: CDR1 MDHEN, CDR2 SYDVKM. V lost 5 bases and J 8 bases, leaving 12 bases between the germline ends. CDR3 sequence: CASSSDRNEAFF. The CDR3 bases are TGTGCCAGCAGTAGCGACAGGAACGAAGCTTTCTTT.

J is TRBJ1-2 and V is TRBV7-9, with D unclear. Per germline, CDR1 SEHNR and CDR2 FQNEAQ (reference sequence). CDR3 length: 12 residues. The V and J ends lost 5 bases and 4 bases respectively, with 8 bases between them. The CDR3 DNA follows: TGTGCCAGCAGCCGCAACACCTATGGCTACACCTTC. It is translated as CASSRNTYGYTF.

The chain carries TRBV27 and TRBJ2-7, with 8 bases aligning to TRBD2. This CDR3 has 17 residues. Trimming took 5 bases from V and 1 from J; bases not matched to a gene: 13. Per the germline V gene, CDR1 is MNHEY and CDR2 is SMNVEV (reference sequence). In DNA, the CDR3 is TGTGCCAGCAGTCCACTTGTGGGACTAGGGGATTCCTACGAGCAGTACTTC. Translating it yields CASSPLVGLGDSYEQYF.

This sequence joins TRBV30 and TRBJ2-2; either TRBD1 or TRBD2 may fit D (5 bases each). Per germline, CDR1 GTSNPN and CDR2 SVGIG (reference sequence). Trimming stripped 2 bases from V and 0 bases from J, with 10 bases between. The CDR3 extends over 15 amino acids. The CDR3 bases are TGTGCCTGGAGTTGGGGGTTCGCGAACACCGGGGAGCTGTTTTTT. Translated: CAWSWGFANTGELFF. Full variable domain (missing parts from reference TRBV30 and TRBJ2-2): SQTIHQWPATLVQPVGSPLSLECTVEGTSNPNLYWYRQAAGRGLQLLFYSVGIGQISSEVPQNLSASRPQDRQFILSSKKLLLSDSGFYLCAWSWGFANTGELFFGEGSRLTVL.

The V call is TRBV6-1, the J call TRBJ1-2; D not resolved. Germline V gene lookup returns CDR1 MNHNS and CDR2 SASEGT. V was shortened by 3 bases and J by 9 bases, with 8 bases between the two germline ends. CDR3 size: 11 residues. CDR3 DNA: TGTGCCAGCAGTGACGGGGTTAGCTACACCTTC. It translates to CASSDGVSYTF.

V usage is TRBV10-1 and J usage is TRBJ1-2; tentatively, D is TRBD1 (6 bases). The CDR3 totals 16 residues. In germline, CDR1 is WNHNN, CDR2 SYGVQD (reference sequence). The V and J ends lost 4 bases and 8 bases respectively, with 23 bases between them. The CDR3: CASSGQRCGGTIGYTF. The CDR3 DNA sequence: TGCGCCAGCAGTGGACAGAGATGTGGCGGGACAATAGGCTACACCTTC.

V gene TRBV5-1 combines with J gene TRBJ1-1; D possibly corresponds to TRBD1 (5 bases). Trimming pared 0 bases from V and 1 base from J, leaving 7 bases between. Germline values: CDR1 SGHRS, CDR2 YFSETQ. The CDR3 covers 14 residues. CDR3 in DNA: TGCGCCAGCAGCTTGGCAGGGCCGAACACTGAAGCTTTCTTT. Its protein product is CASSLAGPNTEAFF.